One sample yielded the 31 T cell receptor beta chains listed below, sequenced in a study of shared clonotypes between healthy human individuals. CD8 cells classed as naive were CD45RO-negative and positively selected for CCR7, excluding terminally differentiated effector memory CD45RA+ cells. Clones were sequenced by immunoSEQ multiplex PCR, and TCRdb holds only the in-frame ones, with some missing. The profile covers millions of clones, with about 94% appearing a single time and roughly 1.1% taken by the ten largest. Sequenced input: naive CD8+ T cells sorted from blood. These receptors were collected from a man younger than 35 in good health.

This chain uses TRBV6-1 with TRBJ2-7, with D unclear. The CDR3 extends over 13 amino acids. V lost 4 bases and J lost 2, with 9 bases in between. Germline CDR1 is MNHNS and CDR2 is SASEGT. The CDR3 spells CASSVHGPYEQYF. CDR3 nucleotides: TGTGCCAGCAGTGTGCACGGACCCTACGAGCAGTACTTC.

This sequence joins TRBV5-6 and TRBJ2-7, with 12 bases matching TRBD2. Germline V gene data show CDR1 as SGHDT and CDR2 as YYEEEE. This CDR3 spans 17 amino acids. V was pared by 0 bases and J by 0 bases, with 4 bases of the junction left unmatched. The CDR3 DNA sequence: TGTGCCAGCAGCTTGGGACTAGCGGGAGATGTCTCCTACGAGCAGTACTTC. It encodes CASSLGLAGDVSYEQYF.

The chain links TRBV7-2 to TRBJ2-1; 12 bases fit TRBD2. Trimming took 5 bases from V and 0 from J; bases not matched to a gene: 5. The CDR3 has 17 residues. The germline gives CDR1 SGHTA, CDR2 FQGNSA. The chain's CDR3 is CASSETSGRPSYNEQFF. CDR3 in DNA: TGTGCCAGCAGCGAAACTAGCGGGAGGCCCTCCTACAATGAGCAGTTCTTC.

This chain's CDR3 is CASSLGTGPEQYF. The CDR3 DNA follows: TGTGCCAGCAGCTTAGGGACAGGGCCCGAGCAGTACTTC. V is TRBV11-3 and J is TRBJ2-7, with TRBD1 matching 8 bases. CDR3 size: 13 residues. Per the germline V gene, CDR1 is SGHNT and CDR2 is YENEEA. The ends lost 1 base at V and 6 bases at J; junction bases unmatched: 2.

The chain is built from TRBV2 and TRBJ2-3; TRBD2 aligns across 10 bases. Germline values: CDR1 SNHLY, CDR2 FYNNEI. This CDR3 spans 13 amino acids. The trim removed 8 bases at V and 1 base at J, leaving 0 bases unmatched. CDR3 sequence: CASGLAGTDTQYF. CDR3 nucleotide sequence: TGTGCCAGCGGACTAGCGGGCACAGATACGCAGTATTTT.

The chain carries TRBV19 and TRBJ2-7; the match to TRBD1 covers 9 bases. CDR3 length equals 15 residues. Germline V CDR1 and CDR2: LNHDA, SQIVND (reference sequence). J was trimmed by 2 bases and V by 7 bases; bases with no gene match: 9. The CDR3 coding sequence is TGTGCCAGTATGATCGGGACAGGGTTCCCCTACGAGCAGTACTTC. This sequence encodes CASMIGTGFPYEQYF.

This clone was found once. The chain carries TRBV7-9 and TRBJ1-1; TRBD1 agrees at 9 bases. The CDR3 consists of 15 residues. The germline CDR1 and CDR2 sequences are SEHNR and FQNEAQ (reference sequence). V was clipped by 3 bases and J by 8 bases; unmatched bases: 10. CDR3 nucleotides: TGTGCCAGCAGCTTCCCGAGAACAGGGGGCCCCGAAGCTTTCTTT. Protein product: CASSFPRTGGPEAFF.

The CDR3 DNA reads as TGTGCCAGCCAACCGCGGGAGGAAGAGACCCAGTACTTC. Translating gives CASQPREEETQYF. This chain links TRBV13 with TRBJ2-5, with 8 bases matching TRBD2. The germline CDR1 and CDR2 sequences are PRHDT and FYEKMQ (reference sequence). The CDR3 runs to 13 residues. Unmatched junction bases numbered 5, after V lost 8 bases and J lost 3 bases.

V is TRBV27 and J is TRBJ1-2; 7 bases are a match to TRBD1. Germline assignment: CDR1 MNHEY and CDR2 SMNVEV (reference sequence). CDR3 length: 15 residues. V shed 6 bases and J 3 bases; nucleotides not matched to a gene: 10. DNA of the CDR3: TGTGCCAGCAGGAAGATCGACAGGGTAGACTATGGCTACACCTTC. It is translated as CASRKIDRVDYGYTF.

The chain carries TRBV7-2 and TRBJ2-1; D assignment may be TRBD1 or TRBD2 (5 bases each). The germline gives CDR1 SGHTA, CDR2 FQGNSA. V dropped 4 bases and J dropped 4 bases, with 17 bases sitting between them. The CDR3 totals 16 residues. DNA for the CDR3: TGTGCCAGCAGCTCCCCACGGGACCTGGAATACAATGAGCAGTTCTTC. It translates to CASSSPRDLEYNEQFF.

V and J are TRBV10-3 and TRBJ1-1; possible D gene TRBD1, 5 bases. V was pared by 2 bases and J by 2 bases, with 9 bases between. Germline assignment: CDR1 ENHRY and CDR2 SYGVKD. The CDR3 runs 14 residues. The CDR3 DNA is TGTGCCATCAGTGAGCTACAGGATAACACTGAAGCTTTCTTT. Translating it yields CAISELQDNTEAFF.

The chain joins TRBV4-3 to TRBJ2-7; 9 nucleotides agree with TRBD1. Germline V gene lookup returns CDR1 LGHNA and CDR2 YSLEER. The CDR3 loop spans 14 amino acids. Losses at the gene ends were 4 bases for V and 4 bases for J; bases not matched to a gene: 5. For the CDR3, the DNA is TGCGCCAGCAGCCGAGGACAGGGGAGATACGAGCAGTACTTC. It yields the protein CASSRGQGRYEQYF.

The chain recombines TRBV28 with TRBJ2-7; 11 bases agree with TRBD1. CDR1 is MDHEN, CDR2 SYDVKM, per germline. After removal of 6 bases from V and 2 bases from J, the junction contained 9 bases not matched to a gene. This CDR3 is built from 16 residues. CDR3 protein: CASRFRRGQGAYEQYF. Here the CDR3 DNA reads TGTGCCAGCAGATTCCGTCGGGGACAGGGGGCCTACGAGCAGTACTTC.

The gene calls are TRBV13 and TRBJ2-1; D gene uncertain. V lost 6 bases to trimming and J lost 0 bases, with 15 bases between them. Germline-derived CDR1 and CDR2 are PRHDT and FYEKMQ (reference sequence). CDR3 length: 16 residues. Here the CDR3 reads CASSPKTGTSYNEQFF. CDR3 coding DNA: TGTGCCAGCAGTCCCAAGACTGGTACCTCCTACAATGAGCAGTTCTTC.

Comment on this clone: The identical CDR3 is also encoded by other nucleotide sequences in the sample. The rearrangement links TRBV4-1 to TRBJ1-5; the D is unclear. The CDR3 has 12 residues. With 0 bases removed from V and 7 bases from J, the gap between germline ends came to 4 bases. CDR1 is MGHRA and CDR2 is YSYEKL in the germline V gene. The CDR3 region has the DNA TGCGCCAGCAGCCAAGAAGGACAGCCCCAGCATTTT. Its translation is CASSQEGQPQHF.

This sequence joins TRBV9 and TRBJ2-7; 8 bases line up with TRBD2. Germline CDR1 and CDR2: SGDLS and YYNGEE. Losses at the gene ends were 0 bases for V and 4 bases for J; bases not matched to a gene: 6. CDR3 length: 15 amino acids. CDR3 loop: CASSVAPGGVYEQYF. The CDR3 bases are TGTGCCAGCAGCGTAGCCCCGGGGGGGGTATACGAGCAGTACTTC.

About this clone itself: Additional DNA sequences in this sample encode the identical CDR3. The chain employs TRBV5-1 and TRBJ2-7; 13 bases are shared with TRBD2. V was pared by 3 bases and J by 2 bases, with 2 bases of the junction left unmatched. The V gene's germline CDR1 is SGHRS and CDR2 YFSETQ. This CDR3 has 15 amino acids. The CDR3 DNA reads TGCGCCAGCAGCTCCGGACTAGCGGGGGCCTACGAGCAGTACTTC. This translates into CASSSGLAGAYEQYF.

CDR3 residues: CASSRGEAGELFF. The DNA of the CDR3 is TGTGCCAGCAGTCGTGGGGAGGCCGGGGAGCTGTTTTTT. The V and J genes are TRBV2 and TRBJ2-2; TRBD2 is a possible D gene (6 bases). V was pared by 5 bases and J by 6 bases, with 10 bases between. CDR1 and CDR2 (germline): SNHLY, FYNNEI. The CDR3 runs 13 residues.

This clone was seen only a few times. The V gene is TRBV4-2, the J gene TRBJ1-1; D is uncertain. Trimming took off 3 bases at V and 0 bases at J, with 2 bases between the two ends. The length of the CDR3 is 12 residues. Germline-derived CDR1 and CDR2 are LGHNA and YNFKEQ. The CDR3 region is CASSHLNTEAFF. The DNA of the CDR3 is TGTGCCAGCAGCCATTTGAACACTGAAGCTTTCTTT.

The gene calls are TRBV2 and TRBJ2-1; 10 bases agree with TRBD2. The junction had 7 bases not matched to a gene; V was cut back by 7 bases and J by 4 bases. The CDR3 is 15 amino acids. The V gene's germline CDR1 is SNHLY and CDR2 FYNNEI. The CDR3 is CASNRRTSGYNEQFF. Written as DNA, the CDR3 is TGTGCCAGCAACCGAAGGACTAGCGGATACAATGAGCAGTTCTTC. The variable domain in full, with the rest retrieved from reference TRBV2 and TRBJ2-1, is EPEVTQTPSHQVTQMGQEVILRCVPISNHLYFYWYRQILGQKVEFLVSFYNNEISEKSEIFDDQFSVERPDGSNFTLKIRSTKLEDSAMYFCASNRRTSGYNEQFFGPGTRLTVL.

V usage is TRBV5-6 and J usage is TRBJ2-2; TRBD1 is a possible D gene (5 bases). V was clipped by 0 bases and J by 1 base, with 10 bases between them. Germline CDR1 is SGHDT and CDR2 is YYEEEE. The CDR3 runs 16 residues. CDR3 in amino acids: CASSLVGQLNTGELFF. CDR3 bases: TGTGCCAGCAGCTTGGTAGGACAACTGAACACCGGGGAGCTGTTTTTT.

The chain is built from TRBV10-2 and TRBJ2-3; 9 nucleotides match TRBD1. The V gene end was trimmed by 3 bases and the J gene end by 7 bases; junction bases not matched to a gene: 8. Germline V CDR1 and CDR2: WSHSY, SAAADI. This CDR3 has 15 residues. For the CDR3, the DNA is TGCGCCAGCAGTGACCCGGGACAGGGACTTAATACGCAGTATTTT. It encodes CASSDPGQGLNTQYF.

The gene calls are TRBV27 and TRBJ2-5, with a tentative D call TRBD2 (5 bases). With 2 bases removed from V and 1 base from J, the gap between germline ends came to 11 bases. This CDR3 contains 15 residues. Germline-derived CDR1 and CDR2 are MNHEY and SMNVEV (reference sequence). The CDR3 region is CASSLVLATQETQYF. The DNA of the CDR3 is TGTGCCAGCAGTTTAGTGCTAGCCACCCAAGAGACCCAGTACTTC.

The chain is built from TRBV7-6 and TRBJ2-3; D not certain. Deletions cut 1 base from V and 0 bases from J, with 20 bases between. The CDR3 spans 19 residues. Germline V lookup: CDR1 SGHVS, CDR2 FNYEAQ. CDR3 loop: CASSLVGGPSAASTDTQYF. As DNA, the CDR3 is TGTGCCAGCAGCTTAGTCGGTGGACCCTCAGCCGCTAGCACAGATACGCAGTATTTT.

The chain combines TRBV4-3 with TRBJ2-2, with TRBD2 identical over 10 bases. Germline V lookup: CDR1 LGHNA, CDR2 YSLEER. The CDR3 has 16 amino acids. After removal of 1 base from V and 5 bases from J, the junction contained 4 bases not matched to a gene. CDR3 protein: CASSQALAGETGELFF. CDR3 in DNA: TGCGCCAGCAGCCAAGCCCTAGCGGGAGAGACCGGGGAGCTGTTTTTT.

A word on this clone: This same CDR3 is encoded by further DNA sequences in the sample. CDR3 coding DNA: TGCGCCAGCAGTGACGATGGAGAGCAGTACTTC. It codes for CASSDDGEQYF. This chain uses TRBV10-1 with TRBJ2-7, with no clear D. CDR3 size: 11 residues. The germline V and J ends were trimmed by 3 bases and 7 bases, with 7 bases remaining between them. CDR1 and CDR2 from the germline V gene are WNHNN and SYGVQD (reference sequence).

Here the CDR3 reads CASSRDSSYNEQFF. The CDR3 DNA follows: TGTGCCAGTAGTAGAGATAGCTCCTACAATGAGCAGTTCTTC. The chain combines TRBV19 with TRBJ2-1; D uncertain. This CDR3 has 14 residues. Between the trimmed V and J ends, which lost 4 bases and 0 bases, there was a span of 7 bases. Germline V gives CDR1 LNHDA, CDR2 SQIVND (reference sequence).

V and J are TRBV5-5 and TRBJ2-7; D may be TRBD1 or TRBD2 (5 bases each). CDR1 is SGHKS, CDR2 YYEKEE, per germline (reference sequence). The V end was cut by 1 base, the J end by 3 bases, with 14 bases between. CDR3 length equals 15 residues. The DNA of the CDR3 is TGTGCCAGCAGCTTGCGAGGGGTTGGCCTCTACGAGCAGTACTTC. This translates into CASSLRGVGLYEQYF. The whole variable domain, remainder taken from reference TRBV5-5 and TRBJ2-7, is DAGVTQSPTHLIKTRGQQVTLRCSPISGHKSVSWYQQVLGQGPQFIFQYYEKEERGRGNFPDRFSARQFPNYSSELNVNALLLGDSALYLCASSLRGVGLYEQYFGPGTRLTVT.

This chain connects TRBV27 to TRBJ2-7, with D possibly being TRBD1 (6 bases). V lost 5 bases to trimming and J lost 3 bases, with 20 bases between them. In germline, CDR1 is MNHEY, CDR2 SMNVEV (reference sequence). This CDR3 contains 16 residues. The CDR3 region has the DNA TGTGCCAGCAGTCCGGCTGCAGGGGAATGGGACTACGAGCAGTACTTC. Protein sequence: CASSPAAGEWDYEQYF.

This clone came up once. The genes are TRBV19 and TRBJ1-2; D gene ambiguous. This CDR3 region has 15 residues. Trimming shortened V by 0 bases and J by 3 bases, and 11 bases separated the two germline ends. Per the germline V gene, CDR1 is LNHDA and CDR2 is SQIVND (reference sequence). CDR3 in amino acids: CASSIDGEMDYGYTF. CDR3 bases: TGTGCCAGTAGTATAGATGGGGAAATGGACTATGGCTACACCTTC.

The V call is TRBV5-6, the J call TRBJ1-2; D is unresolved. The V and J ends lost 0 bases and 0 bases respectively, with 18 bases between them. Germline CDR1 SGHDT, CDR2 YYEEEE. There are 18 residues in the CDR3. This CDR3 is CASSLVAETPIANYGYTF. The DNA for the CDR3 is TGTGCCAGCAGCTTGGTTGCAGAGACACCTATAGCTAACTATGGCTACACCTTC. The full variable domain, with the rest looked up from reference TRBV5-6 and TRBJ1-2, is DAGVTQSPTHLIKTRGQQVTLRCSPKSGHDTVSWYQQALGQGPQFIFQYYEEEERQRGNFPDRFSGHQFPNYSSELNVNALLLGDSALYLCASSLVAETPIANYGYTFGSGTRLTVV.